Each of the 25 T cell receptor beta chains below was sequenced from the same sample in a study of blood T cell repertoires in COVID-19. The table came from immunoSEQ multiplex PCR; TCRdb's copy has only in-frame clones and leaves some out. The table lists about 110,000 clones, 81% of them singletons. Sequenced sample: peripheral blood. Receptors were obtained from a man at least 80 years old with acute or convalescent COVID-19.

The chain recombines TRBV5-6 with TRBJ1-1, with 9 bases identical to TRBD1. The CDR3 has 17 residues. Germline lookup yields CDR1 SGHDT and CDR2 YYEEEE. V lost 3 bases to trimming and J lost 4 bases; unmatched junction nucleotides: 13. CDR3 in amino acids: CASSYRRQGGDSTEAFF. CDR3 DNA: TGTGCCAGCAGCTATAGGAGACAGGGGGGTGACAGCACTGAAGCTTTCTTT. Full variable domain (rest looked up from reference TRBV5-6 and TRBJ1-1): DAGVTQSPTHLIKTRGQQVTLRCSPKSGHDTVSWYQQALGQGPQFIFQYYEEEERQRGNFPDRFSGHQFPNYSSELNVNALLLGDSALYLCASSYRRQGGDSTEAFFGQGTRLTVV.

The gene calls are TRBV7-3 and TRBJ2-3, with a weak D call TRBD2 (5 bases). V lost 5 bases and J lost 5, with 11 bases in between. This CDR3 comprises 13 residues. Germline values: CDR1 SGHTA, CDR2 FQGTGA. The CDR3 bases are TGTGCCAGCAGCACTGGGAGAGGAGATACGCAGTATTTT. Encoded protein: CASSTGRGDTQYF.

The table lists this clone with a few counts. V gene TRBV7-3 combines with J gene TRBJ2-2, with TRBD1 as a possible D gene (5 bases). The CDR3 is made up of 18 amino acids. Germline V lookup: CDR1 SGHTA, CDR2 FQGTGA. Trimming cost V 0 bases and J 0 bases, with 14 bases left between them. The CDR3 is CASSLTVSRGPNTGELFF. In DNA form, the CDR3 reads TGTGCCAGCAGCTTAACGGTATCAAGGGGCCCGAACACCGGGGAGCTGTTTTTT.

The rearrangement links TRBV13 to TRBJ2-3; D gene uncertain. The CDR3 consists of 12 residues. Trimming shortened V by 4 bases and J by 6 bases, and 8 bases separated the two germline ends. CDR1 is PRHDT and CDR2 is FYEKMQ in the germline V gene (reference sequence). CDR3 nucleotide sequence: TGTGCCAGCAGCTACGAGATGGATACGCAGTATTTT. Its protein is CASSYEMDTQYF.

The chain has TRBV7-2 and TRBJ1-2, with 11 bases aligning to TRBD1. Per the germline V gene, CDR1 is SGHTA and CDR2 is FQGNSA. The CDR3 totals 14 residues. V lost 3 bases to trimming and J lost 5 bases; unmatched junction nucleotides: 2. The chain's CDR3 is CASSFGQGAYGYTF. For the CDR3, the DNA is TGTGCCAGCAGCTTCGGACAGGGGGCTTATGGCTACACCTTC.

The chain has TRBV6-4 and TRBJ2-3; D is possibly TRBD1 (5 bases). The germline gives CDR1 MRHNA, CDR2 SNTAGT. The CDR3 spans 14 residues. Trimming stripped 0 bases from V and 8 bases from J, with 12 bases between. Here the CDR3 DNA reads TGTGCCAGCAGTGACTCGATGGCGCAGGGTACGCAGTATTTT. Its protein is CASSDSMAQGTQYF.

The chain carries TRBV2 and TRBJ2-1, with D maybe TRBD1 (6 bases). Germline CDR1 SNHLY, CDR2 FYNNEI. V was pared by 7 bases and J by 5 bases, with 12 bases between. This CDR3 spans 13 amino acids. CDR3 coding DNA: TGTGCCAGCAACCTGGACAGCAACAATGAGCAGTTCTTC. Its protein is CASNLDSNNEQFF.

This clone appeared once. The gene calls are TRBV6-1 and TRBJ2-6; D gene ambiguous. Deletions cut 1 base from V and 0 bases from J, with 4 bases between. Germline V gene lookup returns CDR1 MNHNS and CDR2 SASEGT. The CDR3 is made up of 15 amino acids. The CDR3 is CASSEGGSGANVLTF. The CDR3 DNA follows: TGTGCCAGCAGTGAAGGAGGCTCTGGGGCCAACGTCCTGACTTTC.

The chain couples TRBV28 to TRBJ1-5; 9 nucleotides line up with TRBD1. This CDR3 has 15 residues. Trimming cost V 6 bases and J 4 bases; bases outside gene matches: 7. Germline CDR1 and CDR2: MDHEN and SYDVKM. CDR3 sequence reads: CASSRSQGANQPQHF. The CDR3 DNA reads TGTGCCAGCAGCCGATCACAGGGGGCTAATCAGCCCCAGCATTTT.

The rearrangement joins TRBV5-1 to TRBJ1-2; D perhaps matches TRBD1 (6 bases). Looked up from germline, CDR1 is SGHRS and CDR2 is YFSETQ. The CDR3 covers 15 residues. V gave up 2 bases and J gave up 6 bases, with 17 bases separating them. In nucleotides, the CDR3 is TGCGCCAGCAGCTTTGGGAACTACAGGGAAGATGGCTACACCTTC. It codes for CASSFGNYREDGYTF. Filled out from reference TRBV5-1 and TRBJ1-2, the complete variable domain reads KAGVTQTPRYLIKTRGQQVTLSCSPISGHRSVSWYQQTPGQGLQFLFEYFSETQRNKGNFPGRFSGRQFSNSRSEMNVSTLELGDSALYLCASSFGNYREDGYTFGSGTRLTVV.

V and J are TRBV28 and TRBJ2-7; D is perhaps TRBD2 (5 bases). Per germline, CDR1 MDHEN and CDR2 SYDVKM. The germline V and J ends were trimmed by 6 bases and 9 bases, with 15 bases remaining between them. The CDR3 is 12 residues long. Here the CDR3 reads CASRTPGIGQYF. The CDR3 bases are TGTGCCAGCAGGACCCCGGGGATAGGGCAGTACTTC. The whole variable domain, remainder taken from reference TRBV28 and TRBJ2-7, is DVKVTQSSRYLVKRTGEKVFLECVQDMDHENMFWYRQDPGLGLRLIYFSYDVKMKEKGDIPEGYSVSREKKERFSLILESASTNQTSMYLCASRTPGIGQYFGPGTRLTVT.

The CDR3 DNA follows: TGTGCCAGCAGTTTATTGGGGACAGGGGGTGCCAAAAACATTCAGTACTTC. Its protein product is CASSLLGTGGAKNIQYF. The rearrangement links TRBV27 to TRBJ2-4; TRBD1 matches 11 bases. The CDR3 sequence is 17 residues long. Looked up from germline, CDR1 is MNHEY and CDR2 is SMNVEV (reference sequence). V lost 1 base to trimming and J lost 1 base; unmatched junction nucleotides: 3.

The CDR3 loop reads CASSIQGLNTEAFF. As DNA, the CDR3 is TGTGCCAGTAGTATTCAGGGGTTGAACACTGAAGCTTTCTTT. The chain uses TRBV19 and TRBJ1-1; D possibly corresponds to TRBD1 (6 bases). Germline CDR1 LNHDA, CDR2 SQIVND (reference sequence). This CDR3 has 14 residues. V was trimmed by 3 bases and J by 0 bases, leaving 8 bases between them.

This chain joins TRBV27 and TRBJ2-2; TRBD2 might be the D (5 bases). The CDR3 extends over 14 amino acids. V lost 6 bases and J 3 bases, leaving 11 bases between the germline ends. Germline loops: CDR1 MNHEY, CDR2 SMNVEV (reference sequence). DNA for the CDR3: TGTGCCAGCAGACTGAGGGAAGACACCGGGGAGCTGTTTTTT. Protein: CASRLREDTGELFF.

The rearrangement joins TRBV5-1 to TRBJ2-1, with 9 nucleotides matching TRBD1. The CDR3 covers 15 residues. J was trimmed by 6 bases and V by 4 bases; bases with no gene match: 8. Germline CDR1 is SGHRS and CDR2 is YFSETQ. Here the CDR3 reads CASSERTGDFNEQFF. CDR3 in DNA: TGCGCCAGCAGCGAACGGACAGGGGACTTCAATGAGCAGTTCTTC.

V gene TRBV15 combines with J gene TRBJ2-5, with 9 bases matching TRBD2. Per germline, CDR1 LNHNV and CDR2 YYDKDF (reference sequence). The CDR3 contains 16 residues. The trim removed 5 bases at V and 3 bases at J, leaving 10 bases unmatched. The CDR3 DNA reads as TGTGCCACCAGCGGGTCGTTGACTAGCGGTAAAGAGACCCAGTACTTC. It yields the protein CATSGSLTSGKETQYF.

This chain links TRBV19 with TRBJ2-5; D gene uncertain. Trimming removed 5 bases from V and 4 bases from J, with 11 bases in between. The CDR3 spans 13 residues. Germline CDR1 is LNHDA and CDR2 is SQIVND (reference sequence). This CDR3 is CASSGAYRETQYF. The CDR3 bases are TGTGCCAGTAGTGGCGCCTACAGAGAGACCCAGTACTTC. Combining the CDR3 with reference TRBV19 and TRBJ2-5 gives the whole variable domain DGGITQSPKYLFRKEGQNVTLSCEQNLNHDAMYWYRQDPGQGLRLIYYSQIVNDFQKGDIAEGYSVSREKKESFPLTVTSAQKNPTAFYLCASSGAYRETQYFGPGTRLLVL.

A single count supports this clone. The germline gene is not matched at one end of the junction; a read error may be the cause. V is TRBV15 and J is TRBJ2-5; D may match TRBD1 or TRBD2 (5 bases each). The CDR3 loop spans 15 amino acids. CDR1 and CDR2 from the germline V gene are LNHNV and YYDKDF (reference sequence). In nucleotides, the CDR3 is TGTGCCACCAGTAGAGAGGGGCAGAGTCAAGAGACCCAGTACTTC. Its translation is CATSREGQSQETQYF.

This clone appeared once. Other DNA sequences in the sample encode the same CDR3. This chain uses TRBV15 with TRBJ2-1, with 13 bases fitting TRBD2. Losses at the gene ends were 1 base for V and 6 bases for J; bases not matched to a gene: 3. CDR1 and CDR2 (germline): LNHNV, YYDKDF (reference sequence). The CDR3 is made up of 16 amino acids. The DNA of the CDR3 is TGTGCCACCAGCAGAGGGACTAGCGGGAGTTTCAATGAGCAGTTCTTC. Protein sequence: CATSRGTSGSFNEQFF.

This clone was seen just once. The chain couples TRBV27 to TRBJ1-6; D is ambiguous. Trimming shortened V by 0 bases and J by 6 bases, and 15 bases separated the two germline ends. The CDR3 extends over 17 amino acids. Germline V CDR1 and CDR2: MNHEY, SMNVEV (reference sequence). The CDR3 protein is CASSLSIGTAINSPLHF. The DNA for the CDR3 is TGTGCCAGCAGTTTATCGATTGGAACAGCTATTAATTCACCCCTCCACTTT.

The count of this clone is one. V gene TRBV7-2 combines with J gene TRBJ1-2; possible D gene TRBD1, 6 bases. Germline CDR1 is SGHTA and CDR2 is FQGNSA. The CDR3 is 13 residues long. Trimming removed 4 bases at V and 0 bases at J, with 6 bases between. CDR3 sequence (DNA): TGTGCCAGCAGCTCAGGGGCTAACTATGGCTACACCTTC. The encoded protein is CASSSGANYGYTF.

V usage is TRBV4-3 and J usage is TRBJ2-5, with D perhaps matching TRBD1 (6 bases). The V gene lost 4 bases and the J gene lost 2 bases, with 20 bases spanning the gap. Germline CDR1 LGHNA, CDR2 YSLEER. The CDR3 has 17 amino acids. The CDR3 reads CASSLSGRRGKQETQYF. CDR3 sequence (DNA): TGCGCCAGCAGCCTATCAGGGAGAAGGGGGAAGCAAGAGACCCAGTACTTC.

The chain joins TRBV5-1 to TRBJ2-7; a weak D match, TRBD2 (6 bases). Germline V lookup: CDR1 SGHRS, CDR2 YFSETQ. V was trimmed by 4 bases and J by 3 bases, leaving 11 bases between them. This CDR3 comprises 13 residues. As DNA, the CDR3 is TGCGCCAGCAGCAATCGGGAGAACTACGAGCAGTACTTC. Residues: CASSNRENYEQYF.

This clone showed up just once. The genes are TRBV2 and TRBJ2-7, with TRBD2 matching 13 bases. CDR1 SNHLY and CDR2 FYNNEI come from the germline V gene. This CDR3 has 17 residues. The junction had 10 bases not matched to a gene; V was cut back by 6 bases and J by 2 bases. This CDR3 is CASRRTSGSISAYEQYF. CDR3 bases: TGTGCCAGCAGGAGGACTAGCGGGAGCATAAGTGCCTACGAGCAGTACTTC.

The rearrangement uses TRBV11-3 and TRBJ2-1, with 7 bases lining up with TRBD1. From germline, CDR1 is SGHNT and CDR2 YENEEA. The CDR3 covers 16 residues. Unmatched junction bases numbered 15, after V lost 5 bases and J lost 8 bases. The CDR3 region is CASSPGPGTVEDEQFF. The CDR3 DNA reads as TGTGCCAGCAGCCCGGGTCCCGGGACAGTCGAGGATGAGCAGTTCTTC.